The present T cell receptor (beta chain) was sequenced within a study of T cells in Graves' hyperthyroidism and ophthalmopathy. Study-level results: Model output signaled ophthalmopathy a median approximately 6 months ahead of onset.

The junction had 3 bases not matched to a gene; V was cut back by 4 bases and J by 0 bases. CDR1 is SGHTS, CDR2 YDEGEE, per germline. The CDR3 length is 14 residues. Many counts were recorded for this clonotype. Its antigen is undetermined. RNA transcripts provided the source from which TCR beta CDR3 regions were amplified. In the first-round RT-PCR of the TCR CDR3, the HTBI primer set was used. TCRdb analysed the multiplex PCR reads with MiXCR anew, one entry per CDR3 protein. The sample shows more than 300,000 distinct CDR3 sequences, approximately 18% of them seen only once. The sequencing sample was made of blood. The gene calls are TRBV5-8 and TRBJ2-5, with TRBD1 identical over 7 bases. The source of this sequence is a woman in her twenties or thirties with Graves' hyperthyroidism that later progressed to Graves' ophthalmopathy. CDR3 DNA sequence: TGTGCCAGCAGCCTGACAGGGTACCAAGAGACCCAGTACTTC. Protein product: CASSLTGYQETQYF.